The subject of this entry is one TCR beta chain. This CDR3 region has 15 residues. The germline gives CDR1 SNHLY, CDR2 FYNNEI. With 1 base removed from V and 3 bases from J, the gap between germline ends came to 12 bases. These data come from a study of shared clonotypes between healthy human individuals. Profiling relied on immunoSEQ multiplex PCR, and the TCRdb table lists in-frame clones only, not all of them. The data hold 2 million to 2.5 million clones, with 85% to 95% observed a single time. The chain is built from TRBV2 and TRBJ1-1; no reliable D call. Sequencing was performed on naive CD4+ T cells sorted from blood. Subset: CD45RA+ positively selected. This receptor was identified in a man aged 18 to 30 in good health. The CDR3 bases are TGTGCCAGCAGTGAAGGGGCCGGTGGGTACACTGAAGCTTTCTTT. It yields the protein CASSEGAGGYTEAFF.